These T cell receptor beta chains were read from a single sample in a study of beta chain features in type 1 diabetes. Clones were sequenced by immunoSEQ multiplex PCR, and TCRdb holds only the in-frame ones, with some missing. The sample consists of hundreds of thousands of clones, around 65% of them appearing once. The sequenced sample was naive CD4+ T cells from blood. Every receptor here comes from a man between 25 and 39 years old in good health. Each CDR3 is given with its conserved first and last residue. Fields, in order: D gene, J gene, clone size, V gene, CDR3 protein, CDR3 DNA. A D gene is named only where the DNA matches it firmly. Expanded clones are given a class, and other clones once, few, many or no size at all.

d_call: TRBD1; j_call: TRBJ1-2; clone_size: few; v_call: TRBV30; cdr3_aa: CAWSEGTGHNYGYTF; cdr3_nt: TGTGCCTGGAGTGAAGGGACAGGGCATAACTATGGCTACACCTTC
d_call: TRBD1; j_call: TRBJ2-1; clone_size: once; v_call: TRBV29-1; cdr3_aa: CSPLLLRTGIHNEQFF; cdr3_nt: TGCAGCCCCCTGTTACTCCGGACAGGGATCCACAATGAGCAGTTCTTC
d_call: NA; j_call: TRBJ2-1; clone_size: few; v_call: TRBV7-2; cdr3_aa: CASSLAVSGAYNEQFF; cdr3_nt: TGTGCCAGCAGCTTAGCGGTGTCAGGGGCATACAATGAGCAGTTCTTC
d_call: NA; j_call: TRBJ2-5; clone_size: NA; v_call: TRBV7-2; cdr3_aa: CASSQQAGLGETQYF; cdr3_nt: TGTGCCAGCAGCCAACAAGCAGGTCTGGGCGAGACCCAGTACTTC
d_call: TRBD2; j_call: TRBJ2-1; clone_size: NA; v_call: TRBV9; cdr3_aa: CASSTLAGDLNEQFF; cdr3_nt: TGTGCCAGCAGTACACTAGCGGGAGATCTCAATGAGCAGTTCTTC
d_call: NA; j_call: TRBJ2-5; clone_size: NA; v_call: TRBV30; cdr3_aa: CAWSVASSGTQYF; cdr3_nt: TGTGCCTGGAGTGTAGCGTCTTCAGGGACCCAGTACTTC
d_call: TRBD1; j_call: TRBJ1-5; clone_size: NA; v_call: TRBV30; cdr3_aa: CAWSVDRGNQPQHF; cdr3_nt: TGTGCCTGGAGTGTCGACAGGGGAAATCAGCCCCAGCATTTT
d_call: TRBD1; j_call: TRBJ2-1; clone_size: NA; v_call: TRBV20-1; cdr3_aa: CSATDRDQQFF; cdr3_nt: TGCAGTGCTACCGACAGGGATCAGCAGTTCTTC
d_call: TRBD1; j_call: TRBJ2-7; clone_size: once; v_call: TRBV6-6; cdr3_aa: CASSSPDRVKGEQYF; cdr3_nt: TGTGCCAGCAGTTCACCGGACAGGGTGAAAGGGGAGCAGTACTTC
d_call: NA; j_call: TRBJ2-1; clone_size: NA; v_call: TRBV4-3; cdr3_aa: CASSVELSNEQFF; cdr3_nt: TGCGCCAGTTCGGTCGAATTGAGCAATGAGCAGTTCTTC
d_call: NA; j_call: TRBJ2-2; clone_size: NA; v_call: TRBV28; cdr3_aa: CASLHGGELFF; cdr3_nt: TGTGCCAGCTTACATGGCGGGGAGCTGTTTTTT
d_call: TRBD2; j_call: TRBJ2-5; clone_size: NA; v_call: TRBV29-1; cdr3_aa: CSGGGGKETQYF; cdr3_nt: TGCAGCGGCGGGGGGGGAAAAGAGACCCAGTACTTC
d_call: NA; j_call: TRBJ2-7; clone_size: NA; v_call: TRBV29-1; cdr3_aa: CSVGTPGEQYF; cdr3_nt: TGCAGCGTTGGGACCCCCGGGGAGCAGTACTTC
d_call: NA; j_call: TRBJ2-1; clone_size: NA; v_call: TRBV10-2; cdr3_aa: CASSRINNEQFF; cdr3_nt: TGCGCCAGCAGTAGAATTAACAATGAGCAGTTCTTC
d_call: NA; j_call: TRBJ1-1; clone_size: NA; v_call: TRBV30; cdr3_aa: CAFSRDLGAFF; cdr3_nt: TGTGCCTTCTCCAGGGATTTAGGGGCTTTCTTT
d_call: TRBD2; j_call: TRBJ2-1; clone_size: few; v_call: TRBV5-4; cdr3_aa: CASSPLAGDTRNEQFF; cdr3_nt: TGTGCCAGCAGCCCTCTAGCGGGAGACACCCGTAATGAGCAGTTCTTC